The T cell receptor beta chain described here comes from a study of blood T cell repertoires in COVID-19. Background on the study: PBMCs, B-cell-depleted T cells, or T cells were the source of the cDNA or gDNA that made up the material.

This clone qualifies as medium-sized. Clones were sequenced by immunoSEQ multiplex PCR, and TCRdb holds only the in-frame ones, with some missing. The sample has approximately 50,000 clones; about 87% are singletons. The V gene's germline CDR1 is SGHDT and CDR2 YYEEEE. CDR3 length: 16 amino acids. Trimming removed 3 bases from V and 1 base from J, with 16 bases in between. V and J are TRBV5-6 and TRBJ1-2, with D possibly TRBD1 on 5 matching bases. The specimen sequenced was peripheral blood. The origin of this receptor is a human donor in a cohort sampled during active COVID-19. CDR3 nucleotide sequence: TGTGCCAGCAGCTCGGGGGGAGATCTTATTAACTATGGCTACACCTTC. Translated: CASSSGGDLINYGYTF.